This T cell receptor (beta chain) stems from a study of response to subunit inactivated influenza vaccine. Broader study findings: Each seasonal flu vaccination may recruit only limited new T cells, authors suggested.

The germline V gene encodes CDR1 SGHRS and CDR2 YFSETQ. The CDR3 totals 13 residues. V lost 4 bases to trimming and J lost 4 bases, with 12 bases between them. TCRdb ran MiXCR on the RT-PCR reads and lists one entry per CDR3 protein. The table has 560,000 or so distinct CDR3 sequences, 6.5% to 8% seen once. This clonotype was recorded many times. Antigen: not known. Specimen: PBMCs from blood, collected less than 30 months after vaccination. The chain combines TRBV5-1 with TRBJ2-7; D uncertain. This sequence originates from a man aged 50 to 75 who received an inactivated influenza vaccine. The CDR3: CASSLLTDYEQYF. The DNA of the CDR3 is TGCGCCAGCAGCCTCCTTACGGATTACGAGCAGTACTTC.